Below are 24 T cell receptor beta chains sequenced from a single sample in a study of CD8+CD57+ T cells in acquired aplastic anemia. Genomic DNA provided the template from which TCR beta VDJ and CDR3 profiles were obtained. TCRdb analysed the reads with MiXCR anew, one entry per CDR3 protein. Of just over 450,000 distinct CDR3 sequences listed, approximately 32% were seen once; the top ten hold about 0.8%. An expansion of CD8+CD57+ cells by flow cytometry had been shown in patients chosen for sequencing. Source material: sorted CD4+, CD8+, or CD8+CD57+ T cells (not recorded which) from PBMCs. The source of these receptors is a human donor with aplastic anemia.

This clonotype appeared many times. The rearrangement uses TRBV20-1 and TRBJ1-2; no reliable D call. Germline V lookup: CDR1 DFQATT, CDR2 SNEGSKA (reference sequence). Deletions cut 3 bases from V and 4 bases from J, with 12 bases between. The CDR3 has 13 residues. The CDR3: CSASRGDVYGYTF. CDR3 coding DNA: TGCAGTGCTAGTAGAGGTGATGTCTATGGCTACACCTTC.

The V gene is TRBV11-1, the J gene TRBJ1-3; no firm D call. Germline V CDR1 and CDR2: SGHAT, FQDESV (reference sequence). CDR3 size: 17 residues. With 5 bases removed from V and 2 bases from J, the gap between germline ends came to 19 bases. The CDR3 DNA reads TGTGCCAGCAGCCCCGGGGAGAGGAGCTTTCCTGGAAACACCATATATTTT. Protein product: CASSPGERSFPGNTIYF.

Many counts were recorded for this clonotype. The V and J genes are TRBV20-1 and TRBJ1-2, with 7 bases identical to TRBD1. Germline trimming cut 3 bases from V and 0 bases from J; bases unmatched to any gene: 4. CDR3 length: 14 amino acids. The germline gives CDR1 DFQATT, CDR2 SNEGSKA (reference sequence). The CDR3 protein is CSASGQDANYGYTF. The CDR3 nucleotides read TGCAGTGCTAGCGGACAGGATGCTAACTATGGCTACACCTTC.

This clonotype was seen at least ten times. The chain joins TRBV10-3 to TRBJ2-5; D is unclear. Looked up from germline, CDR1 is ENHRY and CDR2 is SYGVKD. This CDR3 contains 14 residues. The germline V and J ends were trimmed by 3 bases and 4 bases, with 12 bases remaining between them. The CDR3 reads CAISDSTSAETQYF. The CDR3 DNA reads TGTGCCATCAGTGACTCTACAAGCGCAGAGACCCAGTACTTC.

This clonotype was picked up many times. The V call is TRBV25-1, the J call TRBJ1-2; no reliable D call. CDR1 MGHDK and CDR2 SYGVNS come from the germline V gene. This CDR3 is 13 amino acids long. V lost 3 bases to trimming and J lost 7 bases, with 12 bases between them. CDR3 in amino acids: CASSDLESRGYTF. The DNA for the CDR3 is TGTGCCAGCAGTGATCTGGAGTCGCGTGGCTACACCTTC.

This clonotype has at least ten counts. The chain recombines TRBV19 with TRBJ2-7; D might be TRBD1 or TRBD2, each matching 5 bases. CDR1 and CDR2 (germline): LNHDA, SQIVND (reference sequence). This CDR3 has 14 residues. With 4 bases removed from V and 2 bases from J, the gap between germline ends came to 12 bases. CDR3 nucleotides: TGTGCCAGTAGTACGGACGGGGCAGCCTACGAGCAGTACTTC. Its translation is CASSTDGAAYEQYF.

The sample holds one count of this clonotype. A read error may explain this, as a much larger clone is one base away. The chain links TRBV7-2 to TRBJ1-5; TRBD1 agrees at 10 bases. This CDR3 region has 15 residues. CDR1 is SGHTA and CDR2 is FQGNSA in the germline V gene. CDR3 residues: CVSSLDRGSSQPQHF. The CDR3 DNA is TGTGTCAGCAGCTTGGACAGGGGGTCGTCCCAGCCCCAGCATTTT.

The chain links TRBV11-2 to TRBJ2-2; TRBD2 matches at 14 bases. V shed 4 bases and J 0 bases; nucleotides not matched to a gene: 7. Germline V gene data show CDR1 as SGHAT and CDR2 as FQNNGV. CDR3 size: 19 residues. CDR3: CASSSTGLAGGANTGELFF. CDR3 in DNA: TGTGCCAGCAGCTCCACCGGACTAGCGGGGGGCGCGAACACCGGGGAGCTGTTTTTT. Together with reference TRBV11-2 and TRBJ2-2, the CDR3 gives the full variable domain: EAGVAQSPRYKIIEKRQSVAFWCNPISGHATLYWYQQILGQGPKLLIQFQNNGVVDDSQLPKDRFSAERLKGVDSTLKIQPAKLEDSAVYLCASSSTGLAGGANTGELFFGEGSRLTVL.

This clonotype has more than one count but fewer than ten. This rearrangement joins TRBV2 to TRBJ1-3; D not resolved. This CDR3 has 15 amino acids. V dropped 7 bases and J dropped 0 bases, with 13 bases sitting between them. The V gene's germline CDR1 is SNHLY and CDR2 FYNNEI. CDR3 in amino acids: CASISDRVSGNTIYF. The DNA of the CDR3 is TGTGCCAGCATTTCGGACCGAGTCTCTGGAAACACCATATATTTT. The complete variable domain, with remaining parts taken from reference TRBV2 and TRBJ1-3, reads EPEVTQTPSHQVTQMGQEVILRCVPISNHLYFYWYRQILGQKVEFLVSFYNNEISEKSEIFDDQFSVERPDGSNFTLKIRSTKLEDSAMYFCASISDRVSGNTIYFGEGSWLTVV.

In this sample, this clonotype turned up many times. J is TRBJ2-7 and V is TRBV2; the D is unclear. The germline gives CDR1 SNHLY, CDR2 FYNNEI. Trimming pared 6 bases from V and 3 bases from J, leaving 6 bases between. This CDR3 region has 11 residues. The CDR3 region has the DNA TGTGCCAGCAGAAGTTTCTACGAGCAGTACTTC. This translates into CASRSFYEQYF. The whole variable domain, remainder taken from reference TRBV2 and TRBJ2-7, is EPEVTQTPSHQVTQMGQEVILRCVPISNHLYFYWYRQILGQKVEFLVSFYNNEISEKSEIFDDQFSVERPDGSNFTLKIRSTKLEDSAMYFCASRSFYEQYFGPGTRLTVT.

The V call is TRBV9, the J call TRBJ1-4; D is undetermined. The germline gives CDR1 SGDLS, CDR2 YYNGEE. CDR3 length: 14 residues. The V and J ends lost 3 bases and 7 bases respectively, with 13 bases between them. CDR3 in amino acids: CASSDRPRGEKLFF. CDR3 DNA sequence: TGTGCCAGCAGCGACCGACCTCGAGGTGAAAAACTGTTTTTT.

This chain joins TRBV30 and TRBJ2-2; 7 bases fit TRBD1. The V segment lost 5 bases and the J segment 3 bases; nucleotides outside the gene matches: 3. Germline-derived CDR1 and CDR2 are GTSNPN and SVGIG (reference sequence). CDR3 size: 13 residues. The CDR3 is CAWDRVDTGELFF. The CDR3 nucleotides are TGTGCCTGGGACAGGGTGGACACCGGGGAGCTGTTTTTT.

This clonotype was counted at least ten times. The chain combines TRBV11-2 with TRBJ1-2; 7 bases fit TRBD1. CDR3 length: 16 amino acids. V shed 2 bases and J 6 bases; nucleotides not matched to a gene: 12. Germline CDR1 and CDR2: SGHAT and FQNNGV. The CDR3 protein is CASSLLAGAGGNGYTF. CDR3 nucleotides: TGTGCCAGCAGCTTACTAGCAGGCGCAGGGGGTAATGGCTACACCTTC.

This clonotype was seen only a few times. The chain is built from TRBV20-1 and TRBJ2-1; D might be TRBD1 or TRBD2, each matching 5 bases. The CDR3 is 14 residues long. Trimming stripped 0 bases from V and 4 bases from J, with 10 bases between. Germline lookup yields CDR1 DFQATT and CDR2 SNEGSKA (reference sequence). The CDR3 DNA is TGCAGTGCTAGAGAGGGGACGTTATACAATGAGCAGTTCTTC. Translated: CSAREGTLYNEQFF.

The table lists this clonotype with many counts. The chain combines TRBV29-1 with TRBJ1-5, with D perhaps matching TRBD1 (6 bases). Trimming shortened V by 7 bases and J by 0 bases, and 16 bases separated the two germline ends. The CDR3 extends over 15 amino acids. In germline, CDR1 is SQVTM, CDR2 ANQGSEA. The CDR3 is CSANRGPYSNQPQHF. The CDR3 DNA reads as TGCAGCGCCAATCGGGGGCCTTATAGCAATCAGCCCCAGCATTTT.

A word on this clonotype: This may stem from a read error, because a much larger clone lies one nucleotide away. The CDR3 coding sequence is TGTGCCAGTAGTACAGGTCCCGGAATCAATCAGCCCCAGCATTTT. Translation: CASSTGPGINQPQHF. The V call is TRBV19, the J call TRBJ1-5, with no clear D. CDR1 is LNHDA, CDR2 SQIVND, per germline (reference sequence). The CDR3 covers 15 residues. Trimming left V 4 bases short and J 3 bases short, with 13 bases between.

Comment on this clonotype: This may come from a read error, since a much larger clone is one base off. The V call is TRBV19, the J call TRBJ1-3, with D unresolved. This CDR3 is 14 amino acids long. V was shortened by 4 bases and J by 4 bases, with 11 bases between the two germline ends. Germline CDR1 and CDR2: LNHDA and SQIVND (reference sequence). The CDR3 DNA sequence: TGTGCCAGTAGTACAGTTGCATCAGGAAACACCATATATTTT. Encoded protein: CASSTVASGNTIYF.

The chain recombines TRBV7-9 with TRBJ1-3, with 10 bases identical to TRBD1. Germline values: CDR1 SEHNR, CDR2 FQNEAQ (reference sequence). This CDR3 region has 13 residues. Trimming took 5 bases from V and 7 from J; bases not matched to a gene: 2. For the CDR3, the DNA is TGTGCCAGCAGCAAGGGACAGGGGAACACCATATATTTT. Translation: CASSKGQGNTIYF.

This chain uses TRBV24-1 with TRBJ1-1, with 9 nucleotides matching TRBD1. V gave up 4 bases and J gave up 1 base; unmatched junction bases: 3. Germline V gene data show CDR1 as KGHDR and CDR2 as SFDVKD. This CDR3 has 15 amino acids. CDR3 DNA sequence: TGTGCCACCAGTGAGACGACAGGGGGGAACACTGAAGCTTTCTTT. Translated: CATSETTGGNTEAFF.

This clonotype was detected only once. The CDR3 region has the DNA TGTGCCAGTAGTATAGGACACCTTACTGAAGCTTTCTTT. Amino acids: CASSIGHLTEAFF. The J gene is TRBJ1-1, the V gene TRBV19; D remains ambiguous. Trimming shortened V by 1 base and J by 5 bases, and 8 bases separated the two germline ends. The CDR3 consists of 13 residues. CDR1 and CDR2 from the germline V gene are LNHDA and SQIVND (reference sequence).

In its sample, this clonotype was seen many times. One end of the junction fails to match germline, which may point to a read error. The CDR3 reads CASSRGDTGELFF. DNA for the CDR3: TGTGCTAGCAGCAGGGGGGACACCGGGGAGCTGTTTTTT. This chain uses TRBV7-7 with TRBJ2-2, with D possibly being TRBD1 (7 bases). This CDR3 comprises 13 residues. Germline V gene sequence: CDR1 SSHAT, CDR2 FNYEAQ (reference sequence).

This clonotype was seen ten or more times. The V and J genes are TRBV24-1 and TRBJ2-1; D not certain. Deletions cut 4 bases from V and 7 bases from J, with 13 bases between. The CDR3 has 14 amino acids. Germline CDR1 KGHDR, CDR2 SFDVKD. CDR3 DNA sequence: TGTGCCACCAGTGAAGAAGAGTTGAGGAATGAGCAGTTCTTC. Translated: CATSEEELRNEQFF.

This clonotype occurred many times. The chain recombines TRBV15 with TRBJ2-5, with no clear D. The CDR3 consists of 12 residues. Per the germline V gene, CDR1 is LNHNV and CDR2 is YYDKDF (reference sequence). The V end lost 1 base, the J end lost 3 bases, and 3 bases lay between the germline ends. CDR3 region: CATSRGEETQYF. The CDR3 DNA reads TGTGCCACCAGCAGAGGCGAAGAGACCCAGTACTTC.

The table lists this clonotype with many counts. This chain links TRBV19 with TRBJ1-6; a weak D match, TRBD1 (5 bases). Per germline, CDR1 LNHDA and CDR2 SQIVND (reference sequence). The CDR3 contains 14 residues. V lost 3 bases to trimming and J lost 5 bases, with 8 bases between them. CDR3 region: CASSMTVNNSPLHF. The DNA of the CDR3 is TGTGCCAGTAGTATGACAGTAAATAATTCACCCCTCCACTTT.